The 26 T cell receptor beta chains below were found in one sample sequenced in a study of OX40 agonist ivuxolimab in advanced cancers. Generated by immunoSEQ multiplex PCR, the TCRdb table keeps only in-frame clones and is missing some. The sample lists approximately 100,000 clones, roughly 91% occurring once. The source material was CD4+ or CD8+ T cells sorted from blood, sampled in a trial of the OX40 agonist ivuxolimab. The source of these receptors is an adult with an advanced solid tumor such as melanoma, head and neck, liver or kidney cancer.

CDR3 nucleotide sequence: TGTGCCAGCAGCGTTAGCGGGAGGGTGATAAATGAGCAGTTCTTC. This translates into CASSVSGRVINEQFF. The chain combines TRBV11-3 with TRBJ2-1, with 11 bases fitting TRBD2. Germline lookup yields CDR1 SGHNT and CDR2 YENEEA. This CDR3 is 15 amino acids long. V gave up 5 bases and J gave up 7 bases; unmatched junction bases: 7.

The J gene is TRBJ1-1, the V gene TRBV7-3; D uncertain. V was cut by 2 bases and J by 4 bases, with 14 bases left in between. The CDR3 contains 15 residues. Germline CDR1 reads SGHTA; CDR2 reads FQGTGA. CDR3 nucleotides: TGTGCCAGCAGCTTAGAGGGCAGTCGCGGCACTGAAGCTTTCTTT. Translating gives CASSLEGSRGTEAFF.

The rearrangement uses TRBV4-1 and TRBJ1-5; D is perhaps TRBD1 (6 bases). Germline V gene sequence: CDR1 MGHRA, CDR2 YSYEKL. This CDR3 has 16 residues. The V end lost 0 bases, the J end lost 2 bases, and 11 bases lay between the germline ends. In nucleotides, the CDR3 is TGCGCCAGCAGCCAAGATCGGGGGCAGGGCAATCAGCCCCAGCATTTT. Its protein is CASSQDRGQGNQPQHF.

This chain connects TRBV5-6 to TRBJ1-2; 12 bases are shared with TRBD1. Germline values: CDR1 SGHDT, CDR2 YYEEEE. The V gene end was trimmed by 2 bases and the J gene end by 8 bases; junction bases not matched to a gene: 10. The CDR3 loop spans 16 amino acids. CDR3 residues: CASSFPGQGARRGYTF. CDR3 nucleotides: TGTGCCAGCAGCTTTCCGGGACAGGGGGCTCGGCGAGGCTACACCTTC. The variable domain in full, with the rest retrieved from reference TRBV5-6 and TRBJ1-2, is DAGVTQSPTHLIKTRGQQVTLRCSPKSGHDTVSWYQQALGQGPQFIFQYYEEEERQRGNFPDRFSGHQFPNYSSELNVNALLLGDSALYLCASSFPGQGARRGYTFGSGTRLTVV.

The CDR3 sequence: CASSLTGNAYEQYF. CDR3 coding DNA: TGTGCCAGCAGCCTAACGGGGAACGCCTACGAGCAGTACTTC. This chain links TRBV11-2 with TRBJ2-7; D is possibly TRBD2 (5 bases). Trimming pared 5 bases from V and 2 bases from J, leaving 13 bases between. Germline CDR1 is SGHAT and CDR2 is FQNNGV. The CDR3 spans 14 residues.

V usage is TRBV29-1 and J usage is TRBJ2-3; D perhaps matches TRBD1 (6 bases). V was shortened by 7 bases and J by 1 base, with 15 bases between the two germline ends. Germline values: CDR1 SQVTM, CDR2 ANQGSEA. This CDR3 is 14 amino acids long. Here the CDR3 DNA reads TGCAGCGCAGGCAGGGGTATTGGCACAGATACGCAGTATTTT. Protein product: CSAGRGIGTDTQYF.

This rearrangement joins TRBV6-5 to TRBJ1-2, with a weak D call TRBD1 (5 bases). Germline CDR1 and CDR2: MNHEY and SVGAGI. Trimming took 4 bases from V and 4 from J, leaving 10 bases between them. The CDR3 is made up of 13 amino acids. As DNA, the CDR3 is TGTGCCAGCAGTTCGGGACTGCTCTATGGCTACACCTTC. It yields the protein CASSSGLLYGYTF.

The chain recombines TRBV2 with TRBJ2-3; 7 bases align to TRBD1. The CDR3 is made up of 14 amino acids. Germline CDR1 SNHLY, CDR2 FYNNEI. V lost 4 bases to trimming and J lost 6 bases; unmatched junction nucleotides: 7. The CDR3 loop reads CASSVRGQGDTQYF. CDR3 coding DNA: TGTGCCAGCAGTGTGAGGGGGCAGGGTGATACGCAGTATTTT.

CDR3 DNA sequence: TGTGCCAGCAGTGCCCACCCTGGGCGGGAGGAGACCCAGTACTTC. Encoded protein: CASSAHPGREETQYF. The chain links TRBV2 to TRBJ2-5; 7 nucleotides match TRBD2. The CDR3 covers 15 residues. Germline CDR1 SNHLY, CDR2 FYNNEI. The V segment lost 4 bases and the J segment 5 bases; nucleotides outside the gene matches: 10.

The CDR3 protein is CASSEPGQKRHTEAFF. The CDR3 DNA reads TGTGCCAGCAGTGAGCCCGGACAGAAAAGGCACACTGAAGCTTTCTTT. The chain is built from TRBV6-1 and TRBJ1-1; the D gene is possibly TRBD1 (6 bases). The CDR3 has 16 residues. CDR1 MNHNS and CDR2 SASEGT come from the germline V gene. Deletions cut 3 bases from V and 3 bases from J, with 17 bases between.

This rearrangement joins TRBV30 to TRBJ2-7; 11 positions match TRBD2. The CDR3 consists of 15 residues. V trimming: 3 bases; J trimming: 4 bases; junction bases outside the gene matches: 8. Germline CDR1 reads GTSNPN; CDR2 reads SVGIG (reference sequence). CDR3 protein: CAWSQPTSGRYEQYF. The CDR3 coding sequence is TGTGCCTGGAGCCAACCAACTAGCGGGAGATACGAGCAGTACTTC.

The CDR3 DNA is TGTGCCAGCAGCTTAGAAGGACTAGCGGGAGGTTGGTCCGGGGAGCTGTTTTTT. Residues: CASSLEGLAGGWSGELFF. V usage is TRBV7-2 and J usage is TRBJ2-2; 14 nucleotides line up with TRBD2. In germline, CDR1 is SGHTA, CDR2 FQGNSA. The CDR3 totals 18 residues. V lost 1 base, J lost 6 bases, and 7 bases stayed unmatched.

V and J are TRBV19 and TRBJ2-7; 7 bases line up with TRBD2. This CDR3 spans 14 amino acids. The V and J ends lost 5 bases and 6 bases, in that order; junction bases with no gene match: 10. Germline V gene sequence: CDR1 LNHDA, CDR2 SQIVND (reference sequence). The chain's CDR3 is CASSLAGASLEQYF. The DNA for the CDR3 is TGTGCCAGTAGTCTTGCGGGAGCCTCTCTCGAGCAGTACTTC.

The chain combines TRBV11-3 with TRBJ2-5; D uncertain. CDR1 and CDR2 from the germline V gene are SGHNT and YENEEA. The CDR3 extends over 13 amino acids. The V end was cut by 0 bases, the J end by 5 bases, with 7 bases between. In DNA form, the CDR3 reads TGTGCCAGCAGCTTAGAGGTTAGGGAGACCCAGTACTTC. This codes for CASSLEVRETQYF.

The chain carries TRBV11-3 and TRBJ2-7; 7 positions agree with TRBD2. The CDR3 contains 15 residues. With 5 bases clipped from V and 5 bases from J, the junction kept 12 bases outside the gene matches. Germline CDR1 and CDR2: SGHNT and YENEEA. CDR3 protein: CASSIEGGSIDEQYF. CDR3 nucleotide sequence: TGTGCCAGCAGCATCGAGGGCGGGAGTATCGACGAGCAGTACTTC. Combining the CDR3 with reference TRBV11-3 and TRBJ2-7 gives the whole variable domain EAGVVQSPRYKIIEKKQPVAFWCNPISGHNTLYWYLQNLGQGPELLIRYENEEAVDDSQLPKDRFSAERLKGVDSTLKIQPAELGDSAVYLCASSIEGGSIDEQYFGPGTRLTVT.

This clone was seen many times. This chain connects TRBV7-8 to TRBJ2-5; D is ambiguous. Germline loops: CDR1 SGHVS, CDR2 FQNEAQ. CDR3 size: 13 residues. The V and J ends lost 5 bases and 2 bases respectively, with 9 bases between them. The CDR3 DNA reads TGTGCCAGCAGCCCTCCTAAACAAGAGACCCAGTACTTC. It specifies CASSPPKQETQYF.

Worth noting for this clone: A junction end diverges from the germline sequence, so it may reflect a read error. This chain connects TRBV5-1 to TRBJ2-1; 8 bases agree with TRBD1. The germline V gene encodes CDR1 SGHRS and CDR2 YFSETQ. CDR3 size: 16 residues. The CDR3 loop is CASSRGTGDPDNEQFF. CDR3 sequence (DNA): TGTGCCAGCAGCCGGGGGACAGGAGATCCGGACAATGAGCAGTTCTTC.

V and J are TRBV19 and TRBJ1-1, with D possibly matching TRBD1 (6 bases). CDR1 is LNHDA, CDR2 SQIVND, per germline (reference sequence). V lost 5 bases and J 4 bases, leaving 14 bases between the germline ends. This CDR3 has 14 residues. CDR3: CASSVYREGTEAFF. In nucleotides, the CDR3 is TGTGCCAGTAGTGTTTACAGGGAGGGCACTGAAGCTTTCTTT.

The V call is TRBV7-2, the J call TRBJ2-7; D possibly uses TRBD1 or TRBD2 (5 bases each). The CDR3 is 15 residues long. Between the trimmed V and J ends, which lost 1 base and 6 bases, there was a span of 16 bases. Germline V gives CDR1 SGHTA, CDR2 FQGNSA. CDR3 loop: CASSLEAGALPEQYF. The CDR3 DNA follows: TGTGCCAGCAGCTTAGAGGCCGGGGCGCTGCCCGAGCAGTACTTC.

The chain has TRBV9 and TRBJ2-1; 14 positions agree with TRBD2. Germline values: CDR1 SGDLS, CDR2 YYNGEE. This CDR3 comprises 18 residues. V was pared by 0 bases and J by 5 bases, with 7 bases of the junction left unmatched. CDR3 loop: CASSVGGLAGARNNEQFF. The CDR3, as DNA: TGTGCCAGCAGCGTAGGGGGACTAGCGGGAGCAAGGAACAATGAGCAGTTCTTC.

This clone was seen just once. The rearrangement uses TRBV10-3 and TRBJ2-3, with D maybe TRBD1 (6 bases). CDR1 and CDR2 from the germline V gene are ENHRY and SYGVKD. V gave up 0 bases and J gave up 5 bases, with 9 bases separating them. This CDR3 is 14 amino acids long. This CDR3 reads CAISESRGKDTQYF. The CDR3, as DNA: TGTGCCATCAGTGAGTCAAGGGGGAAAGATACGCAGTATTTT.

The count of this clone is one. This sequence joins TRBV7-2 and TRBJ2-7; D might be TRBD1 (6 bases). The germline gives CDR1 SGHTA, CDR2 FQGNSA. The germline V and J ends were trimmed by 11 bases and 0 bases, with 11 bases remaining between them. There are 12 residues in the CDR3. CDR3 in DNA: TGTGCCGTGGGGGCCTTCTCCTACGAGCAGTACTTC. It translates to CAVGAFSYEQYF.

The CDR3 DNA follows: TGTGCCACCCCGACAGGTCTTCTTGGTGATGGCTACACCTTC. Its translation is CATPTGLLGDGYTF. V is TRBV28 and J is TRBJ1-2; D may be TRBD1 (6 bases). Germline assignment: CDR1 MDHEN and CDR2 SYDVKM. CDR3 size: 14 residues. The ends were cut back, 10 bases at V and 6 bases at J, with 21 bases in the middle.

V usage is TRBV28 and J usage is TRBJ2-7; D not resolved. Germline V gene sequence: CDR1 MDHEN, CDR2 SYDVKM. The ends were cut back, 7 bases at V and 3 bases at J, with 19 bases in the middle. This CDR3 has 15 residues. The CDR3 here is CASTSSTPALYEQYF. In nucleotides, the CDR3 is TGTGCCAGCACTAGTTCGACCCCCGCCCTCTACGAGCAGTACTTC.

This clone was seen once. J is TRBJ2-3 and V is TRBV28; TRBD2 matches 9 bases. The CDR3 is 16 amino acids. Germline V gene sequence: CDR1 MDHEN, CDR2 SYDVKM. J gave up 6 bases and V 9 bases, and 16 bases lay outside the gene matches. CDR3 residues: CASPPGRGRARDTQYF. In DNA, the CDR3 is TGTGCCAGTCCCCCCGGGCGCGGGAGGGCCCGGGATACGCAGTATTTT. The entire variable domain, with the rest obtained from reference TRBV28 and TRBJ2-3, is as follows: DVKVTQSSRYLVKRTGEKVFLECVQDMDHENMFWYRQDPGLGLRLIYFSYDVKMKEKGDIPEGYSVSREKKERFSLILESASTNQTSMYLCASPPGRGRARDTQYFGPGTRLTVL.

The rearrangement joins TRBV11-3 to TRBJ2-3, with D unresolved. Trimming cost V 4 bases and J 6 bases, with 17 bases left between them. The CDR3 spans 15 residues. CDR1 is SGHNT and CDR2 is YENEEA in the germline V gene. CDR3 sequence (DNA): TGTGCCAGCAGCTCCCCCCCACTTCCCGGGGATACGCAGTATTTT. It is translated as CASSSPPLPGDTQYF.